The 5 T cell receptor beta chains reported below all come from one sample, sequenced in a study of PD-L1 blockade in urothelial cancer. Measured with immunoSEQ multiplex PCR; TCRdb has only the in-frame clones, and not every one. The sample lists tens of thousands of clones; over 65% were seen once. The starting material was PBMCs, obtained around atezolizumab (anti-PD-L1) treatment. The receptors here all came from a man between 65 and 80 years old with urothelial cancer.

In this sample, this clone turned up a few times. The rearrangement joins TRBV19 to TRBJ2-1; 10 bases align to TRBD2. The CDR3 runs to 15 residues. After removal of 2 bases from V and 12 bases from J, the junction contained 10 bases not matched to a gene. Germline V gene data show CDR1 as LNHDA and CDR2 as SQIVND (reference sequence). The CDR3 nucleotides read TGTGCCAGTAGTATATCAGTGACTAGCGGGCGGGGGCAGTTCTTC. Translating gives CASSISVTSGRGQFF.

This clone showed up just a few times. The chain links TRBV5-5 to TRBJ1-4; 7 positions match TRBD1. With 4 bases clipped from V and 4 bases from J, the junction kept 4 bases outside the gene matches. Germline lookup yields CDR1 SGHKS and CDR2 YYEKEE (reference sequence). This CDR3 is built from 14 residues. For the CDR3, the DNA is TGTGCCAGCAGCCCCGGGACAGATAATGAAAAACTGTTTTTT. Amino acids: CASSPGTDNEKLFF.

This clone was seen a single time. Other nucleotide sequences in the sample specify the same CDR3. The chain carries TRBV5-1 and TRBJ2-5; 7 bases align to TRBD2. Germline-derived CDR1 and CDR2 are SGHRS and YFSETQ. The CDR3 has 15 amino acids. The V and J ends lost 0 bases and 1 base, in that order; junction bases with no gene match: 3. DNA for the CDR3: TGCGCCAGCAGCTTGGCACCTAGCGGCCAAGAGACCCAGTACTTC. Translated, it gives CASSLAPSGQETQYF.

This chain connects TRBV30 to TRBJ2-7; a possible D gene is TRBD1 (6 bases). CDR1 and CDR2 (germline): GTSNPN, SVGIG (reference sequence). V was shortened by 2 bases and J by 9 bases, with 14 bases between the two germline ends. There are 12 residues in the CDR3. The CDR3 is CAWSFTGYGQYF. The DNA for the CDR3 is TGTGCCTGGAGTTTCACAGGGTATGGGCAGTACTTC.

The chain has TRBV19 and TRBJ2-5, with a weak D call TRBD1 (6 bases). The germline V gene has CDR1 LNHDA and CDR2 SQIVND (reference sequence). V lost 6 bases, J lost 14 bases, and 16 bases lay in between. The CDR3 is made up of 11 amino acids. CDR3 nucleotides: TGTGCCAGTAGCCGCGACAGGACAAAATACTTC. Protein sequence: CASSRDRTKYF.